A selection of T cell receptor beta chains follows, all from one sample in a study of monozygotic twins with inflammatory bowel disease. TCRdb reprocessed the 5' RACE reads and keeps a single row for each CDR3 protein, giving no DNA. This listing includes under 200,000 distinct CDR3 sequences. Material for sequencing was blood. The receptors stem from a human donor with ulcerative colitis or Crohn's disease, or a healthy co-twin of an affected twin (not recorded which). The CDR3 runs from the conserved cysteine through the conserved F or W.

15 TRBJ2-5 TRBV20-1 CSAYSGRELQETQYF
14 TRBJ2-1 TRBV20-1 CSARPGLLYNEQFF
13 TRBJ2-2 TRBV28 CAIGRVDTGELFF
13 TRBJ2-1 TRBV14 CASKGSGNHEQFF
13 TRBJ2-7 TRBV11-2 CASSPGAGNEQYF
20 TRBJ2-3 TRBV7-8 CASSLAMAILREAGTDTQYF
14 TRBJ2-7 TRBV5-1 CASSPGTPSYEQYF
15 TRBJ2-5 TRBV12-3/TRBV12-4 CASRALAGVEETQYF
14 TRBJ2-3 TRBV6-6 CASSPDRVADTQYF
14 TRBJ1-5 TRBV6-1 CASSEDRVNQPQHF
15 TRBJ2-7 TRBV6-2/TRBV6-3 CASSLLDPPPHEQYF
15 TRBJ1-2 TRBV5-6 CASLSRDRLNYGYTF
15 TRBJ2-3 TRBV12-3/TRBV12-4 CASKTGRHHTDTQYF
13 TRBJ1-1 TRBV7-2 CASSSTGTSEAFF
17 TRBJ2-3 TRBV27 CASSLSPGQGLTDTQYF
15 TRBJ2-7 TRBV7-2 CASSQDRVNSYEQYF
15 TRBJ2-1 TRBV20-1 CSAAWSVGRRNEQFF
18 TRBJ1-3 TRBV3-1 CASSQVLPIQASGNTIYF
14 TRBJ1-5 TRBV24-1 CATGTGTDNQPQHF
15 TRBJ2-7 TRBV3-1 CASSQRLAGTYEQYF
14 TRBJ2-6 TRBV29-1 CSARGTSGANVLTF
16 TRBJ2-3 TRBV5-1 CASSLDRTFSTDTQYF
15 TRBJ2-1 TRBV14 CASSQFDNPYNEQFF
13 TRBJ2-2 TRBV6-5 CATKARTAGELFF
14 TRBJ1-2 TRBV2 CASSEWRYDYGYTF
14 TRBJ1-2 TRBV6-1 CASRALDRNYGYTF
15 TRBJ2-5 TRBV7-2 CASSLGLAGQETQYF
14 TRBJ1-1 TRBV28 CASSALRGTTEAFF
14 TRBJ1-1 TRBV20-1 CSAVPIVLNTEAFF
14 TRBJ2-3 TRBV12-3/TRBV12-4 CASSLGTNTDTQYF
15 TRBJ2-3 TRBV7-3 CASSLAGGFTDTQYF
13 TRBJ2-5 TRBV29-1 CSVDWGVQETQYF
15 TRBJ2-7 TRBV5-4 CASSYKGQGLYEQYF
16 TRBJ1-5 TRBV18 CASSPADTLSNQPQHF
15 TRBJ2-3 TRBV12-3/TRBV12-4 CASSFTGEGADTQYF
13 TRBJ1-1 TRBV29-1 CSVVLGQGTEAFF
12 TRBJ2-5 TRBV20-1 CSAALAGETQYF
14 TRBJ2-7 TRBV20-1 CSAPLLAGAREQYF
18 TRBJ1-3 TRBV5-6 CASSSMGQLLQTGNTIYF
15 TRBJ2-3 TRBV27 CASRASGTGTDTQYF
15 TRBJ1-6 TRBV7-3 CASSQTGDANSPLHF
15 TRBJ1-4 TRBV20-1 CSARDLSGVGEKLFF
14 TRBJ2-7 TRBV18 CASSRDRGTYEQYF
15 TRBJ2-7 TRBV7-6 CASSLAGQGPYEQYF
18 TRBJ2-1 TRBV19 CASTRAGTSGRSYNEQFF
12 TRBJ2-3 TRBV29-1 CSVGDGADTQYF
16 TRBJ2-1 TRBV5-5 CASSATLSGPKNEQFF
14 TRBJ2-6 TRBV30 CACPWTSGANVLTF
12 TRBJ2-3 TRBV5-1 CASSPVGDTQYF
14 TRBJ1-4 TRBV11-2 CASSFPRVNEKLFF
16 TRBJ1-5 TRBV7-8 CASSLNGLSGNQPQHF
13 TRBJ2-5 TRBV4-1 CASSQVGVETQYF
14 TRBJ2-1 TRBV29-1 CSVDAVGRKTGQFF
18 TRBJ1-6 TRBV11-1 CASSLPTGSLPYNSPLHF
16 TRBJ2-1 TRBV21-1 CASSKRGLAGVYEQFF
15 TRBJ1-3 TRBV5-1 CASSLGYGSGNTIYF
17 TRBJ2-3 TRBV5-1 CASGLNGRWGQTDTQYF
14 TRBJ1-1 TRBV20-1 CSAMAGGMNTEAFF
14 TRBJ2-7 TRBV29-1 CSVGRLAGTNEQYF